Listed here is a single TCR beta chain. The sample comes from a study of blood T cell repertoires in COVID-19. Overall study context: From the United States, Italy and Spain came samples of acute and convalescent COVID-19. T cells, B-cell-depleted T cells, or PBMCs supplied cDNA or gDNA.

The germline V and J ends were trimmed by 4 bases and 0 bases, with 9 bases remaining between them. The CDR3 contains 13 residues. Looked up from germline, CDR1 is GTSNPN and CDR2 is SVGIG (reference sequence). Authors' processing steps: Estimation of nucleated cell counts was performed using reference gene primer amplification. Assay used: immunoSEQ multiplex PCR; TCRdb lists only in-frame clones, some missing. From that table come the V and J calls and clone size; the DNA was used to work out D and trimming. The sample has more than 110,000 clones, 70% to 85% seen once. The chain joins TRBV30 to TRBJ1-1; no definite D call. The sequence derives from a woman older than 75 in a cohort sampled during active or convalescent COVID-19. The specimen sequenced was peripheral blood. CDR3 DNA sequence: TGTGCCTGGATAGTAGGAGTGAACACTGAAGCTTTCTTT. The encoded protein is CAWIVGVNTEAFF.